The sequence of this TCR beta chain was determined in a study of CD8 T cells in ankylosing spondylitis. TCRdb fed the 5' RACE reads into MiXCR, producing one record per CDR3 protein. Among about 110,000 distinct CDR3 sequences listed, less than 25% were seen once. General study results and limits: It appeared that ankylosing spondylitis blood was characterized by a TCR beta motif of fewer than ten highly homologous variants. Earlier authors reported some of these motif variants in reactive arthritis synovial fluid and blood.

The sample holds a few counts of this clonotype. What it binds is unknown. V was pared by 1 base and J by 4 bases, with 7 bases between. From germline, CDR1 is LNHNV and CDR2 YYDKDF (reference sequence). This CDR3 comprises 13 residues. The material sequenced was synovial fluid, either unsorted or a sorted T cell fraction (not recorded which). V usage is TRBV15 and J usage is TRBJ1-2; no firm D call. The receptor was isolated from a male donor with ankylosing spondylitis. CDR3 sequence: CATSRAQFYGYTF. CDR3 DNA sequence: TGTGCCACCAGCAGAGCACAATTCTATGGCTACACCTTC.